A single sample is the source of the 32 T cell receptor gamma chains below, sequenced in a study of Vδ1+ human thymocytes. Study conclusions and caveats: Highly polyclonal TRG and TRD repertoires with Gaussian CDR3 length distributions appeared in thymus.

Sequences come from RNA converted to cDNA by reverse transcription. CDR3 amplicons came from multiplex PCR with pooled V-gene forward and constant-region reverse primers. TCRdb re-processed the multiplex PCR reads using CATT. The sample lists tens of thousands of gamma-chain clones, about a fifth seen once, with under 2% in the top ten. Their antigen targets remain unknown. The source material was Vdelta1+ gamma-delta thymocytes from the thymus. Subset: FACS-sorted CD3+ TCRalphabeta- TCRVdelta1+ TCRVdelta2- thymocytes. These receptors were taken from a boy younger than two who had congenital heart surgery.

This clone showed up just a few times. This rearrangement joins TRGV5 to TRGJ1 or TRGJ2. Germline values: CDR1 VINAFY, CDR2 YDVSNSKD. The length of the CDR3 is 13 residues. Unmatched junction bases numbered 6, after V lost 2 bases and J lost 5 bases. The CDR3 DNA reads TGTGCCACCTGGGACAATGGTGATTATAAGAAACTCTTT. Protein: CATWDNGDYKKLF.

Only a few counts were recorded for this clone. The chain uses TRGV2 and TRGJ1 or TRGJ2. Per the germline V gene, CDR1 is EGSNGY and CDR2 is YDSYNSKV. With 0 bases clipped from V and 11 bases from J, the junction kept 7 bases outside the gene matches. This CDR3 is 12 amino acids long. CDR3 region: CATWDGRIEKLF. CDR3 DNA: TGTGCCACCTGGGACGGGAGGATCGAGAAACTCTTT.

Of note for this clone: This could be a read error, since a much larger clone is one nucleotide away. This sequence joins TRGV5 and TRGJ1 or TRGJ2. Germline values: CDR1 VINAFY, CDR2 YDVSNSKD. V gave up 2 bases and J gave up 7 bases; unmatched junction bases: 5. CDR3 length: 12 amino acids. The CDR3 protein is CATWDKRYKKLF. The CDR3 DNA sequence: TGTGCCACCTGGGACAAGCGCTATAAGAAACTCTTT.

This clone was counted a few times. The chain couples TRGV3 to TRGJ1 or TRGJ2. From germline, CDR1 is VTNTFY and CDR2 YDVSTARD (reference sequence). J was trimmed by 9 bases and V by 0 bases; bases with no gene match: 5. The length of the CDR3 is 12 residues. The CDR3 here is CATWDRGSKKLF. DNA of the CDR3: TGTGCCACCTGGGACAGGGGAAGTAAGAAACTCTTT.

This rearrangement joins TRGV5 to TRGJ1 or TRGJ2. V gave up 0 bases and J gave up 12 bases; unmatched junction bases: 8. Germline CDR1 and CDR2: VINAFY and YDVSNSKD. The CDR3 has 12 residues. CDR3 sequence reads: CATWDRPFWKLF. For the CDR3, the DNA is TGTGCCACCTGGGACAGGCCTTTTTGGAAACTCTTT.

This chain links TRGV3 with TRGJ1 or TRGJ2. The CDR3 consists of 12 residues. Trimming removed 3 bases from V and 5 bases from J; junction bases left unmatched: 4. CDR1 is VTNTFY and CDR2 is YDVSTARD in the germline V gene (reference sequence). The CDR3 protein is CATWDLNYKKLF. The CDR3 DNA sequence: TGTGCCACCTGGGACTTAAATTATAAGAAACTCTTT.

This clone was recorded a few times. The chain carries TRGV5 and TRGJ1 or TRGJ2. Trimming at V came to 3 bases and at J to 2 bases, leaving 7 bases not matched to a gene. The CDR3 sequence is 14 residues long. The germline V gene encodes CDR1 VINAFY and CDR2 YDVSNSKD. DNA for the CDR3: TGTGCCACCTGGGACTTAAGAGATTATTATAAGAAACTCTTT. Its translation: CATWDLRDYYKKLF.

On this clone itself: The sample carries other DNA sequences with the same CDR3. The gene calls are TRGV9 and TRGJP. Looked up from germline, CDR1 is GITISATS and CDR2 is ISYDGTV (reference sequence). CDR3 length: 16 amino acids. The J segment lost 4 bases and the V segment lost 2 bases, leaving 2 bases of the junction unmatched. CDR3 coding DNA: TGTGCCTTGTGGGAGGGTCAAGAGTTGGGCAAAAAAATCAAGGTATTT. It yields the protein CALWEGQELGKKIKVF.

The rearrangement uses TRGV9 and TRGJ1 or TRGJ2. Per germline, CDR1 GITISATS and CDR2 ISYDGTV (reference sequence). J gave up 6 bases and V 0 bases, and 8 bases lay outside the gene matches. There are 14 residues in the CDR3. The CDR3 DNA sequence: TGTGCCTTGTGGGAGGTGCGGAGGGGTTATAAGAAACTCTTT. Translating gives CALWEVRRGYKKLF.

The chain joins TRGV4 to TRGJ1 or TRGJ2. The V gene's germline CDR1 is EGSTGY and CDR2 YDSYTSSV. The V segment lost 3 bases and the J segment 5 bases; nucleotides outside the gene matches: 10. This CDR3 comprises 14 residues. CDR3 residues: CATWDISEDYKKLF. The CDR3 DNA is TGTGCCACCTGGGATATTTCGGAGGATTATAAGAAACTCTTT.

The chain joins TRGV4 to TRGJ1 or TRGJ2. The V segment lost 3 bases and the J segment 11 bases; nucleotides outside the gene matches: 7. CDR3 length: 11 amino acids. Germline V gene lookup returns CDR1 EGSTGY and CDR2 YDSYTSSV. The CDR3 nucleotides read TGTGCCACCTGGGATCAGACTGAGAAACTCTTT. Residues: CATWDQTEKLF.

There are a few counts of this clone. The same CDR3 can be traced to other DNA sequences in this sample. The chain employs TRGV4 and TRGJ1 or TRGJ2. The CDR3 is 13 residues long. The V and J ends lost 1 base and 5 bases, in that order; junction bases with no gene match: 5. The germline V gene has CDR1 EGSTGY and CDR2 YDSYTSSV. The CDR3 sequence: CATWDGLDYKKLF. The CDR3 DNA reads as TGTGCCACCTGGGATGGCCTGGATTATAAGAAACTCTTT.

This clone showed up just a few times. The chain uses TRGV9 and TRGJ1 or TRGJ2. Trimming took 3 bases from V and 3 from J; bases not matched to a gene: 5. Per germline, CDR1 GITISATS and CDR2 ISYDGTV (reference sequence). The CDR3 loop spans 13 amino acids. CDR3 bases: TGTGCCTTGTGGGAGAATATTTATTATAAGAAACTCTTT. Residues: CALWENIYYKKLF.

V usage is TRGV5 and J usage is TRGJ1 or TRGJ2. J lost 3 bases, V lost 6 bases, and 5 bases had no gene match. CDR3 length: 12 residues. Germline CDR1 VINAFY, CDR2 YDVSNSKD. The CDR3 coding sequence is TGTGCCACCTGGTCCACTTATTATAAGAAACTCTTT. The encoded protein is CATWSTYYKKLF.

This clone was picked up a small number of times. The chain couples TRGV3 to TRGJ1 or TRGJ2. This CDR3 comprises 14 residues. V gave up 6 bases and J gave up 2 bases; unmatched junction bases: 10. Germline CDR1 and CDR2: VTNTFY and YDVSTARD (reference sequence). Here the CDR3 DNA reads TGTGCCACCTGGCAAGGAGATGATTATTATAAGAAACTCTTT. It specifies CATWQGDDYYKKLF.

A note on this clone: Other DNA sequences from this sample encode an identical CDR3 as well. The V and J genes are TRGV5 and TRGJ1 or TRGJ2. This CDR3 has 13 amino acids. Germline loops: CDR1 VINAFY, CDR2 YDVSNSKD. V dropped 0 bases and J dropped 6; count of bases not matched to a gene: 5. CDR3 protein: CATWDRPRYKKLF. The CDR3 DNA follows: TGTGCCACCTGGGACAGGCCTCGTTATAAGAAACTCTTT.

This clone appeared a few times. The chain has TRGV5 and TRGJ1 or TRGJ2. J lost 10 bases, V lost 2 bases, and 11 bases had no gene match. CDR1 is VINAFY, CDR2 YDVSNSKD, per germline. The length of the CDR3 is 13 residues. CDR3 DNA: TGTGCCACCTGGGACATTCCCAAATTGAAGAAACTCTTT. It encodes CATWDIPKLKKLF.

This clone came up a few times. This chain connects TRGV2 to TRGJ1 or TRGJ2. This CDR3 contains 15 residues. The germline gives CDR1 EGSNGY, CDR2 YDSYNSKV. Trimming cost V 1 base and J 4 bases; bases outside gene matches: 10. The CDR3 DNA is TGTGCCACCTGGGACGGCTCTGAACGATATTATAAGAAACTCTTT. Its protein is CATWDGSERYYKKLF.

The chain uses TRGV8 and TRGJ1 or TRGJ2. The CDR3 is 13 residues long. V dropped 1 base and J dropped 3; count of bases not matched to a gene: 3. CDR1 and CDR2 from the germline V gene are VENAVY and YDSYNSRV. CDR3 region: CATWDRRYYKKLF. In DNA form, the CDR3 reads TGTGCCACCTGGGATAGACGTTATTATAAGAAACTCTTT.

The chain is built from TRGV3 and TRGJ1 or TRGJ2. The CDR3 length is 14 residues. J was trimmed by 0 bases and V by 1 base; bases with no gene match: 3. From germline, CDR1 is VTNTFY and CDR2 YDVSTARD (reference sequence). CDR3 sequence reads: CATWDSENYYKKLF. CDR3 DNA sequence: TGTGCCACCTGGGACAGTGAGAATTATTATAAGAAACTCTTT.

As for this clone: At one of its ends the junction is not consistent with the germline gene, which may arise from a read error. This chain connects TRGV2 to TRGJ1 or TRGJ2. CDR1 is EGSNGY, CDR2 YDSYNSKV, per germline. This CDR3 comprises 15 residues. The CDR3 here is CATWDRPRCYYKELF. In DNA form, the CDR3 reads TGTGCCACCTGGGACAGGCCCCGTTGTTATTATAAGGAACTCTTT.

Only a few counts were recorded for this clone. A read error may be the cause here, since a much bigger clone is one base away. The V call is TRGV9, the J call TRGJ1 or TRGJ2. The trim removed 0 bases at V and 9 bases at J, leaving 5 bases unmatched. CDR1 is GITISATS and CDR2 is ISYDGTV in the germline V gene (reference sequence). The CDR3 totals 12 residues. This CDR3 is CALWEVDFKKLF. The CDR3 nucleotides read TGTGCCTTGTGGGAGGTGGATTTTAAGAAACTCTTT.

The chain joins TRGV4 to TRGJ1 or TRGJ2. Germline V gene lookup returns CDR1 EGSTGY and CDR2 YDSYTSSV. The CDR3 is 13 amino acids. The trim removed 2 bases at V and 7 bases at J, leaving 8 bases unmatched. The CDR3 coding sequence is TGTGCCACCTGGGATGTGTGGTACTATAAGAAACTCTTT. Translating gives CATWDVWYYKKLF.

This clone was seen more than once but under ten times. The same CDR3 also results from other DNA sequences found in this sample. The gene calls are TRGV3 and TRGJ1 or TRGJ2. J gave up 0 bases and V 0 bases, and 5 bases lay outside the gene matches. The length of the CDR3 is 15 residues. Germline V gene lookup returns CDR1 VTNTFY and CDR2 YDVSTARD (reference sequence). CDR3 sequence reads: CATWDRRPNYYKKLF. The CDR3 nucleotides read TGTGCCACCTGGGACAGGCGCCCGAATTATTATAAGAAACTCTTT.

This rearrangement joins TRGV9 to TRGJ1 or TRGJ2. The trim removed 2 bases at V and 10 bases at J, leaving 14 bases unmatched. CDR3 length: 14 residues. Germline lookup yields CDR1 GITISATS and CDR2 ISYDGTV (reference sequence). Here the CDR3 DNA reads TGTGCCTTGTGGGAGGCGCCCCTTAGATGGAAGAAACTCTTT. It codes for CALWEAPLRWKKLF.

This clone was counted between two and nine times. The gene calls are TRGV9 and TRGJ1 or TRGJ2. Trimming removed 3 bases from V and 6 bases from J; junction bases left unmatched: 5. Per germline, CDR1 GITISATS and CDR2 ISYDGTV (reference sequence). CDR3 length: 12 amino acids. The CDR3 DNA is TGTGCCTTGTGGGAGTGCGGTTATAAGAAACTCTTT. Translated: CALWECGYKKLF.

V usage is TRGV9 and J usage is TRGJ1 or TRGJ2. The germline V gene has CDR1 GITISATS and CDR2 ISYDGTV (reference sequence). The CDR3 is made up of 13 amino acids. V dropped 2 bases and J dropped 10; count of bases not matched to a gene: 11. CDR3 sequence (DNA): TGTGCCTTGTGGGAGGGCCCACCCAAAAAGAAACTCTTT. It is translated as CALWEGPPKKKLF.

This clone appeared a few times. The rearrangement uses TRGV4 and TRGJ1 or TRGJ2. This CDR3 region has 12 residues. CDR1 EGSTGY and CDR2 YDSYTSSV come from the germline V gene. The junction had 6 bases not matched to a gene; V was cut back by 8 bases and J by 2 bases. The CDR3 DNA is TGTGCCACCTCGGCTCATTATTATAAGAAACTCTTT. Amino acids: CATSAHYYKKLF.

This chain connects TRGV9 to TRGJ1 or TRGJ2. With 0 bases clipped from V and 8 bases from J, the junction kept 7 bases outside the gene matches. CDR1 and CDR2 from the germline V gene are GITISATS and ISYDGTV (reference sequence). This CDR3 region has 13 residues. The DNA of the CDR3 is TGTGCCTTGTGGGAGGTGCACAAAAATAAGAAACTCTTT. This translates into CALWEVHKNKKLF.

The chain uses TRGV9 and TRGJ1 or TRGJ2. The CDR3 has 15 residues. CDR1 is GITISATS and CDR2 is ISYDGTV in the germline V gene (reference sequence). J was trimmed by 3 bases and V by 0 bases; bases with no gene match: 8. In DNA, the CDR3 is TGTGCCTTGTGGGAGGTGCAGTGGCTTTATTATAAGAAACTCTTT. Protein product: CALWEVQWLYYKKLF.

Only a few counts were recorded for this clone. The chain combines TRGV5 with TRGJP1. This CDR3 has 16 amino acids. The germline CDR1 and CDR2 sequences are VINAFY and YDVSNSKD. Germline trimming cut 0 bases from V and 0 bases from J; bases unmatched to any gene: 4. CDR3 amino acids: CATWDRRNTTGWFKIF. In nucleotides, the CDR3 is TGTGCCACCTGGGACAGGCGAAATACCACTGGTTGGTTCAAGATATTT.

Worth noting for this clone: Since a much larger clone is just one base distant, this may be a read error. V is TRGV3 and J is TRGJ1 or TRGJ2. This CDR3 contains 12 residues. V trimming: 0 bases; J trimming: 7 bases; junction bases outside the gene matches: 3. In germline, CDR1 is VTNTFY, CDR2 YDVSTARD (reference sequence). This CDR3 reads CATWDRPYKKLF. The DNA for the CDR3 is TGTGCCACCTGGGACAGGCCATATAAGAAACTCTTT.